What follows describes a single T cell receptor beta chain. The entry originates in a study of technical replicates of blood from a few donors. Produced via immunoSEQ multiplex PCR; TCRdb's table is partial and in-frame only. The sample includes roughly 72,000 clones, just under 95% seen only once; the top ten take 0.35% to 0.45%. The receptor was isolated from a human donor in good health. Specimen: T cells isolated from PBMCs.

The CDR3 nucleotides are TGTGCCAGCAGCTTCCTGGGACAGAACTACGAGCAGTACTTC. It encodes CASSFLGQNYEQYF. This chain joins TRBV7-8 and TRBJ2-7; 7 positions agree with TRBD1. Germline-derived CDR1 and CDR2 are SGHVS and FQNEAQ. This CDR3 is built from 14 residues. Trimming took 3 bases from V and 3 from J; bases not matched to a gene: 5.